Listed below are T cell receptor beta chains from one sample, sequenced in a study of T-cell memory formation after mild COVID-19. TCRdb reprocessed the 5' RACE reads via MiXCR and lists one record per CDR3 protein. The table lists nearly 350,000 distinct CDR3 sequences, 10% to 15% of them singletons. The sequenced material came from PBMCs or a T cell subset sorted from them (not recorded which). The receptors come from a man between 18 and 29 years old who had mild COVID-19 (a few samples of this study predate the infection). Cell type and time point are not known. The CDR3 runs from the conserved cysteine through the conserved F or W. A D gene is named only where the DNA matches it firmly. Part of the rows lack a size; the others show once, few, many or a class for expanded clones.

TRBV12-3/TRBV12-4	few	TRBJ1-5	NA	CASSFGRQGNQPQHF	TGTGCCAGCAGTTTCGGACGACAGGGCAATCAGCCCCAGCATTTT
TRBV18	few	TRBJ1-2	NA	CASSPPERAGGYTF	TGTGCCAGCTCACCACCAGAGAGGGCTGGAGGCTACACCTTC
TRBV11-2	few	TRBJ2-1	NA	CASSLASRGDNEQFF	TGTGCCAGCAGCTTAGCCTCCAGGGGGGACAATGAGCAGTTCTTC
TRBV6-5	few	TRBJ2-2	TRBD1	CASSLQGHTGELFF	TGTGCCAGCAGTCTACAGGGGCACACCGGGGAGCTGTTTTTT
TRBV4-1	few	TRBJ2-1	NA	CASSISGGRNNEQFF	TGCGCCAGCAGCATATCTGGGGGCCGGAACAATGAGCAGTTCTTC
TRBV5-1	few	TRBJ2-3	TRBD2	CASSLAGGVADTQYF	TGCGCCAGCAGCTTGGCCGGGGGGGTAGCAGATACGCAGTATTTT
TRBV5-1	few	TRBJ1-1	NA	CASSFQGWGAEAFF	TGCGCCAGCAGCTTCCAGGGTTGGGGCGCTGAAGCTTTCTTT
TRBV25-1	NA	TRBJ2-7	NA	CASSESGTGYEQYF	TGTGCCAGCAGTGAATCAGGCACGGGCTACGAGCAGTACTTC
TRBV5-1	few	TRBJ1-1	TRBD1	CASSPGTGQGTEAFF	TGCGCCAGCAGCCCAGGGACAGGGCAAGGCACTGAAGCTTTCTTT
TRBV7-9	NA	TRBJ2-7	NA	CASSLAQGEQYF	TGTGCCAGCAGCTTAGCACAGGGCGAGCAGTACTTC
TRBV28	NA	TRBJ1-5	NA	CASNRFTSNQPQHF	TGTGCCAGCAATCGGTTCACTAGCAATCAGCCCCAGCATTTT
TRBV7-2	NA	TRBJ1-3	NA	CASSLNLGTGGNTIYF	TGTGCCAGCAGCTTAAATCTGGGGACGGGAGGAAACACCATATATTTT
TRBV6-2/TRBV6-3	few	TRBJ1-6	TRBD1	CASRRDSSPLHF	TGTGCCAGCAGAAGGGACAGCTCACCCCTCCACTTT
TRBV29-1	few	TRBJ2-7	NA	CSVGLRLGVNEQYF	TGCAGCGTTGGGCTCCGGCTAGGAGTAAACGAGCAGTACTTC
TRBV7-3	NA	TRBJ2-5	NA	CASSFSAEETQYF	TGTGCCAGCAGCTTTTCGGCGGAAGAGACCCAGTACTTC
TRBV6-5	few	TRBJ2-7	NA	CASSEGRHSYEQYF	TGTGCCAGCAGCGAGGGGCGCCACTCCTACGAGCAGTACTTC
TRBV4-2	NA	TRBJ2-1	NA	CASSQAPASYNEQFF	TGTGCCAGCAGCCAAGCTCCAGCGTCCTACAATGAGCAGTTCTTC
TRBV4-3	few	TRBJ1-2	TRBD1	CASSQNRGGGYTF	TGCGCCAGCAGCCAAAACAGGGGTGGAGGCTACACCTTC
TRBV5-1	many	TRBJ1-6	NA	CASSLEGYNSPLHF	TGCGCCAGCAGCTTAGAAGGGTATAATTCACCCCTCCACTTT
TRBV23-1	many	TRBJ2-1	TRBD1	CASSHRDRVDEQFF	TGCGCCAGCAGTCATCGGGACAGGGTCGATGAGCAGTTCTTC